Listed below are T cell receptor beta chains from one sample, sequenced in a study of CD8+ T cells in alopecia areata. The assay was immunoSEQ multiplex PCR, and TCRdb's table has in-frame clones only and misses some. The sample carries 110,000 to 150,000 clones, around 50% recorded once. Sequencing was performed on CD4+ T cells sorted from blood, taken at week 0. All receptors come from a human donor with alopecia areata. The conserved cysteine and the conserved F or W are not part of the CDR3 here.

V	J	CDR3
TRBV25-1	TRBJ2-6	ASSDPPSGANVLT
TRBV27	TRBJ1-5	ASSLLPNQPQH
TRBV7-8	TRBJ2-5	ASSPRGPGVTQY
TRBV13	TRBJ2-5	ASSYGEGTGETQY
TRBV30	TRBJ2-1	AWIPGLADYNEQF
TRBV29-1	TRBJ2-3	SSRLGGAGTDTQY
TRBV7-2	TRBJ2-1	ASSRAGTGYNEQF
TRBV5-1	TRBJ1-6	ASSLGGESPLH
TRBV25-1	TRBJ1-4	ASSEWAANQKLF
TRBV15	TRBJ2-4	ATSRQGTGARG
TRBV30	TRBJ1-1	AWSVRYTEAF
TRBV25-1	TRBJ2-7	ASSESRIDGVEQY
TRBV6-6	TRBJ2-5	ASKEQGRETQY
TRBV2	TRBJ2-5	ASSAQRSLGETQY
TRBV5-1	TRBJ1-4	ASSQQGKGEKLF
TRBV5-6	TRBJ2-7	ASSRRQTYEQY
TRBV19	TRBJ1-1	ASRRQGIMNTEAF
TRBV30	TRBJ1-1	AYIPSRVNTEAF
TRBV7-9	TRBJ1-1	ASSGGAEAF
TRBV23-1	TRBJ2-7	ASSQSAYEQY
TRBV5-6	TRBJ2-3	ASSLVEGGGL
TRBV5-1	TRBJ1-6	ASSLEPGQGVSPLH
TRBV30	TRBJ2-2	AWSQGQGYAGELF